Each of the 15 T cell receptor beta chains below was sequenced from the same sample in a study of blood T cell repertoires in COVID-19. Using immunoSEQ multiplex PCR, the repertoire was profiled, and TCRdb retains in-frame clones only, with some absent. The sample records 110,000 to 150,000 clones, roughly 80% being singletons. Specimen: PBMCs or T cells enriched from blood (not recorded which). These receptors came from a woman between 50 and 59 years old who had recovered from COVID-19.

V and J are TRBV7-2 and TRBJ2-5; 7 nucleotides agree with TRBD2. The germline CDR1 and CDR2 sequences are SGHTA and FQGNSA. Trimming removed 9 bases from V and 2 bases from J; junction bases left unmatched: 6. The CDR3 runs to 13 residues. CDR3 protein: CARQPSGQETQYF. In nucleotides, the CDR3 is TGTGCCAGACAACCTAGCGGTCAAGAGACCCAGTACTTC.

The rearrangement uses TRBV28 and TRBJ2-6; TRBD1 matches at 11 bases. The CDR3 has 15 amino acids. After removal of 6 bases from V and 2 bases from J, the junction contained 0 bases not matched to a gene. CDR1 and CDR2 (germline): MDHEN, SYDVKM. The CDR3 loop is CASRDRGPGANVLTF. The CDR3 coding sequence is TGTGCCAGCAGGGACAGGGGGCCTGGGGCCAACGTCCTGACTTTC.

The V call is TRBV9, the J call TRBJ2-7; the D is unclear. Germline V gene sequence: CDR1 SGDLS, CDR2 YYNGEE. The CDR3 loop spans 12 amino acids. V shed 4 bases and J shed 6 bases, with 11 bases lying between them. CDR3 in amino acids: CASSPRRGEQYF. In nucleotides, the CDR3 is TGTGCCAGCAGCCCCCGACGCGGCGAGCAGTACTTC.

The chain links TRBV28 to TRBJ1-1; 9 nucleotides match TRBD1. Germline V gene data show CDR1 as MDHEN and CDR2 as SYDVKM. The CDR3 consists of 15 residues. The junction had 13 bases not matched to a gene; V was cut back by 10 bases and J by 4 bases. The CDR3 region has the DNA TGTGCCATTGGTGGGACAGGGAGTATTCGCACTGAAGCTTTCTTT. As protein: CAIGGTGSIRTEAFF.

V usage is TRBV5-1 and J usage is TRBJ1-3; 7 bases align to TRBD1. This CDR3 is built from 14 residues. The V and J ends lost 4 bases and 5 bases, in that order; junction bases with no gene match: 6. CDR1 SGHRS and CDR2 YFSETQ come from the germline V gene. The CDR3 DNA follows: TGCGCCAGCAGCCCCGGACAGGATCGAAACACCATATATTTT. Translated, it gives CASSPGQDRNTIYF. Drawing the rest from reference TRBV5-1 and TRBJ1-3, the complete variable domain is KAGVTQTPRYLIKTRGQQVTLSCSPISGHRSVSWYQQTPGQGLQFLFEYFSETQRNKGNFPGRFSGRQFSNSRSEMNVSTLELGDSALYLCASSPGQDRNTIYFGEGSWLTVV.

The chain couples TRBV7-8 to TRBJ1-5; 7 positions match TRBD1. The germline gives CDR1 SGHVS, CDR2 FQNEAQ. The ends lost 1 base at V and 3 bases at J; junction bases unmatched: 3. The CDR3 spans 15 residues. The CDR3 coding sequence is TGTGCCAGCAGCTTAGGGACAGGAAACAATCAGCCCCAGCATTTT. Its translation: CASSLGTGNNQPQHF.

The count of this clone is one. CDR3 DNA: TGCGCCAGCAGCCAGCGCCATTTCACAGATACGCAGTATTTT. Its translation: CASSQRHFTDTQYF. The rearrangement uses TRBV4-1 and TRBJ2-3; no reliable D call. Germline V lookup: CDR1 MGHRA, CDR2 YSYEKL. This CDR3 is 14 amino acids long. V dropped 3 bases and J dropped 2 bases, with 9 bases sitting between them.

The gene calls are TRBV14 and TRBJ1-3, with a tentative D call TRBD1 (6 bases). The length of the CDR3 is 17 residues. V shed 0 bases and J shed 4 bases, with 16 bases lying between them. Per the germline V gene, CDR1 is SGHDN and CDR2 is FVKESK. This CDR3 is CASSQDPRGATGNTIYF. The CDR3 DNA follows: TGTGCCAGCAGCCAAGATCCGCGGGGGGCAACGGGAAACACCATATATTTT. Variable domain in full (rest from reference TRBV14 and TRBJ1-3): EAGVTQFPSHSVIEKGQTVTLRCDPISGHDNLYWYRRVMGKEIKFLLHFVKESKQDESGMPNNRFLAERTGGTYSTLKVQPAELEDSGVYFCASSQDPRGATGNTIYFGEGSWLTVV.

This clone was seen ten or more times. This sample includes further DNA sequences coding for the same CDR3. The rearrangement joins TRBV20-1 to TRBJ1-2, with D unclear. The CDR3 has 14 amino acids. Looked up from germline, CDR1 is DFQATT and CDR2 is SNEGSKA (reference sequence). The ends were cut back, 3 bases at V and 1 base at J, with 12 bases in the middle. CDR3 DNA: TGCAGTGCTAGTACGCAGGAACTTAACTATGGCTACACCTTC. Amino acids: CSASTQELNYGYTF.

In this sample, this clone turned up once. This chain joins TRBV28 and TRBJ2-3, with 12 nucleotides matching TRBD2. The CDR3 extends over 18 amino acids. CDR1 and CDR2 (germline): MDHEN, SYDVKM. Trimming removed 1 base from V and 2 bases from J; junction bases left unmatched: 7. This chain's CDR3 is CASSLSPSGGEYTDTQYF. As DNA, the CDR3 is TGTGCCAGCAGTTTATCTCCTAGCGGGGGGGAGTACACAGATACGCAGTATTTT.

The V gene is TRBV5-5, the J gene TRBJ1-1; TRBD1 agrees at 9 bases. CDR1 and CDR2 from the germline V gene are SGHKS and YYEKEE (reference sequence). CDR3 size: 15 residues. With 4 bases clipped from V and 1 base from J, the junction kept 5 bases outside the gene matches. The CDR3 nucleotides are TGTGCCAGCAGCCCCTGGACAGGGGCGAACACTGAAGCTTTCTTT. It encodes CASSPWTGANTEAFF. Filled out from reference TRBV5-5 and TRBJ1-1, the complete variable domain reads DAGVTQSPTHLIKTRGQQVTLRCSPISGHKSVSWYQQVLGQGPQFIFQYYEKEERGRGNFPDRFSARQFPNYSSELNVNALLLGDSALYLCASSPWTGANTEAFFGQGTRLTVV.

The V call is TRBV5-4, the J call TRBJ1-4; D is possibly TRBD1 (5 bases). Germline assignment: CDR1 SGHNT and CDR2 YYREEE (reference sequence). Trimming removed 5 bases from V and 1 base from J, with 12 bases in between. This CDR3 is built from 15 residues. The CDR3 DNA is TGTGCCAGCAGTACCCGGCAGGGAACTAATGAAAAACTGTTTTTT. Its translation: CASSTRQGTNEKLFF.

This chain uses TRBV5-6 with TRBJ1-1; D remains unclear. Germline CDR1 is SGHDT and CDR2 is YYEEEE. V dropped 4 bases and J dropped 2 bases, with 6 bases sitting between them. The CDR3 has 12 residues. The CDR3 DNA reads as TGTGCCAGCAGCCCTTCTAACACTGAAGCTTTCTTT. Translating gives CASSPSNTEAFF.

The V gene is TRBV3-1 (or the pseudogene TRBV3-2), the J gene TRBJ2-2, with D possibly being TRBD2 (6 bases). V lost 4 bases to trimming and J lost 0 bases, with 12 bases between them. The CDR3 runs to 16 residues. Germline V gives CDR1 LGHDT, CDR2 YNNKEL (reference sequence). The CDR3 protein is CASSLGTGANTGELFF. CDR3 coding DNA: TGTGCCAGCAGCCTTGGGACGGGGGCGAACACCGGGGAGCTGTTTTTT.

This clone showed up just a few times. The chain is built from TRBV15 and TRBJ1-2; D possibly corresponds to TRBD1 (5 bases). From germline, CDR1 is LNHNV and CDR2 YYDKDF (reference sequence). The V end was cut by 0 bases, the J end by 4 bases, with 12 bases between. The CDR3 totals 15 residues. In nucleotides, the CDR3 is TGTGCCACCAGCAGAGATGGGGGGAATCCCTATGGCTACACCTTC. It is translated as CATSRDGGNPYGYTF.